The 4 T cell receptor beta chains listed next were all sequenced from one sample in a study of CXCR3-negative and CXCR3-positive naive CD8 T cells. General study results and limits: TRB CDR3s of CXCR3-positive naive cells were more hydrophobic than those of CXCR3-negative naive cells.

UMI-labeled 5' RACE yielded the TRB cDNA libraries. From the 5' RACE reads, TCRdb lists one entry per CDR3 protein and no DNA. The repertoire table contains around 95,000 distinct CDR3 sequences. No antigen has been assigned to these receptors. The specimen sequenced was naive CXCR3+ CD8+ T cells from blood. Subset of the sample: CD45RO-CCR7+CD27+CD95- naive CD8+ T cells expressing CXCR3 (TNR3+). The receptors derive from a human donor in good health. Some clones in this sample may be carry-over from other donors' samples.

V and J are TRBV9 and TRBJ2-1. The germline gives CDR1 SGDLS, CDR2 YYNGEE. This CDR3 contains 11 residues. The CDR3 reads CASSVSSEQFF.

V and J are TRBV6-5 and TRBJ2-2; TCRdb reports TRBD1, a call that lacks DNA to check it against. The germline CDR1 and CDR2 sequences are MNHEY and SVGAGI. This CDR3 comprises 15 residues. CDR3 sequence: CASTRTPTNTGELFF.

V and J are TRBV6-2 or TRBV6-3 and TRBJ2-6. Germline V gene sequence: CDR1 MNHEY, CDR2 SVGEGT. The CDR3 is 14 amino acids. This chain's CDR3 is CASSYSSGANVLTF.

The J gene is TRBJ2-7, the V gene TRBV29-1; lacking DNA, the TRBD1 call made by TCRdb goes unchecked. The CDR3 length is 14 residues. Germline V gene data show CDR1 as SQVTM and CDR2 as ANQGSEA. The CDR3 loop reads CSVAARDSSYEQYF.